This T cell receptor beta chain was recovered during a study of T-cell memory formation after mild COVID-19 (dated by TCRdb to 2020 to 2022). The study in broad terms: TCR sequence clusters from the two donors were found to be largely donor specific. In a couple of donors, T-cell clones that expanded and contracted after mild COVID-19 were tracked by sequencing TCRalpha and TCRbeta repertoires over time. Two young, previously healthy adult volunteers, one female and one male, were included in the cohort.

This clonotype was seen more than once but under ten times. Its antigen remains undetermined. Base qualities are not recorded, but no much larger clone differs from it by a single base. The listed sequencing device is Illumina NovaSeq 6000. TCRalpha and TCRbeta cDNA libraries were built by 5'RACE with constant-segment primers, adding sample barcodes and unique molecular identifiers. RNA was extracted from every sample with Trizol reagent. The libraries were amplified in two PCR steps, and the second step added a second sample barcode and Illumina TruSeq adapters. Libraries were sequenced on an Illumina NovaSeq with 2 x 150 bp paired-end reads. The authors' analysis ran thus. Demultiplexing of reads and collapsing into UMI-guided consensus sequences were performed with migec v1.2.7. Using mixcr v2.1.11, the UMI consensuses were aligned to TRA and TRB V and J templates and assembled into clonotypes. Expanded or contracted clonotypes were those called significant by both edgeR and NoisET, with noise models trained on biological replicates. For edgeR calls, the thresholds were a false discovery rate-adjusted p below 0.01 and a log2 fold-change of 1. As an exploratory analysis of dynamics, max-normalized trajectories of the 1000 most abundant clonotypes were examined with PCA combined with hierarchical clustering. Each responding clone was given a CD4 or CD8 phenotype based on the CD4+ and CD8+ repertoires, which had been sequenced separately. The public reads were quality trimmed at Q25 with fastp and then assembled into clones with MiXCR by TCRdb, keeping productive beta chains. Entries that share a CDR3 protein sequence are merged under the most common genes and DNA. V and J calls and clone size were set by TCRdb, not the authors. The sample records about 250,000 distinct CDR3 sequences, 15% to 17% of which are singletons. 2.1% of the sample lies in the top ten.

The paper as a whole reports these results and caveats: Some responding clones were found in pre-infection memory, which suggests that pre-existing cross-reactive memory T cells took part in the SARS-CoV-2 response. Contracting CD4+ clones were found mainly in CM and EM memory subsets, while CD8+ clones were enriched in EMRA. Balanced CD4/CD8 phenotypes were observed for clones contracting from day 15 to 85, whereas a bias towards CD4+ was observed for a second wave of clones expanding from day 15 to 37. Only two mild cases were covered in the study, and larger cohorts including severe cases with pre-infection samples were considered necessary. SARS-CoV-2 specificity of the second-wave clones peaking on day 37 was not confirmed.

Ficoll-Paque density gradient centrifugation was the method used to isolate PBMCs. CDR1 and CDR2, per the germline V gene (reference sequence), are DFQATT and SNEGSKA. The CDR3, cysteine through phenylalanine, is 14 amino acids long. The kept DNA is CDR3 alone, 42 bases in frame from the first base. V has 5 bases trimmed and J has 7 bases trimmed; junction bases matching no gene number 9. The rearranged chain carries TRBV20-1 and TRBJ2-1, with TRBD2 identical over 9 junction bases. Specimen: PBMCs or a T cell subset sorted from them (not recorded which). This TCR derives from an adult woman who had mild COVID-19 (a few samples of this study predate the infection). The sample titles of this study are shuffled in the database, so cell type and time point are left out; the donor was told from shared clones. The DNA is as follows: TGCAGTGCTTATAGCGGGAGTCTCTCAAATGAGCAGTTCTTC. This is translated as CSAYSGSLSNEQFF.